The T cell receptor beta chain under discussion was sequenced for a study of cytotoxic CD8 clonotypes in ibrutinib-treated CLL. Study in general: The sample average was about 280,000 productive templates and just under 95,000 productive rearrangements. Study outcomes and limitations: At baseline, clonality was higher than in age-matched healthy donors and correlated with CD8+ counts. Clonality went higher at ibrutinib response and then dropped back toward baseline at progression.

Germline CDR1 is SGHTA and CDR2 is FQGNSA. The CDR3 covers 15 residues. Trimming shortened V by 5 bases and J by 0 bases, and 11 bases separated the two germline ends. Libraries were prepared by immunoSEQ multiplex PCR; TCRdb keeps only in-frame clonotypes and omits some of them. Seen here are 200,000 to 250,000 clones, 70% observed once, and the top ten hold 15% to 19%. On this clone itself: What it binds is not known.

The sample was PBMCs, taken after 24 months of ibrutinib treatment. The sequence was obtained from a human donor with chronic lymphocytic leukemia. This chain connects TRBV7-2 to TRBJ2-1, with D possibly being TRBD1 (5 bases). CDR3: CASSQTASSYNEQFF. CDR3 nucleotide sequence: TGTGCCAGCAGCCAGACAGCGAGCTCCTACAATGAGCAGTTCTTC.